This TCR beta chain was sequenced for a study of CD8 T cells in ankylosing spondylitis. The length of the CDR3 is 13 residues. Preparation of TCR beta libraries was done by quantitative 5'-RACE with molecular barcodes. TCRdb used MiXCR to reprocess the 5' RACE reads, holding one entry per CDR3 protein. The data show roughly 440,000 distinct CDR3 sequences, roughly a sixth seen once. Whole-study results and caveats: What appeared characteristic of ankylosing spondylitis blood was a TCR beta motif of eight highly homologous variants. CD8+ cells made up the disease-linked clones, which were relatively rare in peripheral blood. There was reportedly significant enrichment of clones that were disease-linked in matched ankylosing spondylitis synovial fluid. In reactive arthritis synovial fluid and blood, some motif variants had been reported before.

To note about this clonotype: Its target is unknown.

The clonotype originates from a male donor with ankylosing spondylitis. V is TRBV21-1 and J is TRBJ2-5; TRBD1 is taken as the D call from the table, unchecked against the DNA. TRBV21-1 is marked as a pseudogene. Sequencing was performed on blood, either unsorted or a sorted T cell fraction (not recorded which). The CDR3 region has the DNA TGTGCCAGCAGCAAAGGCGGGGGAGAGACCCAGTACTTC. It is translated as CASSKGGGETQYF.